This T cell receptor (beta chain) was obtained from a study of shared clonotypes between healthy human individuals. Overall study results and limits: Apart from blood, nothing was sampled; tissue repertoires likely differ. The naive CD4 repertoires of a handful of donors were compared, and approximately 5.3% of clonotypes were shared.

On this clone itself: Its matching antigen is unknown.

TCRdb's copy holds only in-frame clones and misses some; the assay was immunoSEQ multiplex PCR. There are approximately 180,000 clones in the sample; over 80% occur only once, and more than 0.065% lies in the top ten. Germline V gene lookup returns CDR1 SGHAT and CDR2 FQNNGV. V gave up 6 bases and J gave up 8 bases, with 17 bases separating them. The CDR3 sequence is 14 residues long. V usage is TRBV11-2 and J usage is TRBJ2-1, with D perhaps matching TRBD1 (8 bases). This clonotype originated in a woman aged 30 to 39 in good health. Specimen: naive CD4+ T cells sorted from blood. Subset of the sample: CD45RA+ positively selected. CDR3 in amino acids: CASRQYRGRDEQFF. The CDR3 nucleotides read TGTGCCAGCAGACAATACAGGGGGAGGGATGAGCAGTTCTTC.